This TCR beta chain was profiled in a study of shared clonotypes between healthy human individuals. Some clones are missing from TCRdb's copy, which holds only in-frame ones; the method was immunoSEQ multiplex PCR. The table includes 2 million to 2.5 million clones, about 95% detected once. The naive CD8 fraction comprised CD45RO-negative cells positively selected for CCR7 and excluded terminally differentiated effector memory CD45RA+ cells. There are 16 residues in the CDR3. Sample: naive CD8+ T cells sorted from blood. The TCR comes from a man aged 18 to 30 in good health. The V gene is TRBV21-1, the J gene TRBJ1-5. TRBV21-1 is assigned pseudogene status. CDR3 DNA sequence: TGTGCCAGCAGCACCGCCCCGACAGCCGAGGGTCAGCCCCAGCATTTT. Its protein product is CASSTAPTAEGQPQHF.